These T cell receptor beta chains were read from a single sample in a study of post-analysis software for immune sequencing data. TCRdb fed the PCR reads into MiXCR, producing one record per CDR3 protein. Found here are hundreds of thousands of distinct CDR3 sequences, 25% to 30% of them singletons; the top ten hold around 0.55%. The material sequenced was blood. All receptors derive from a girl under 18 with multiple sclerosis. CDR3s include the opening cysteine and the closing phenylalanine or tryptophan. A D gene is named only where the DNA matches it firmly. Only some rows state a clone size, as once, few, many or a class for expanded clones.

v_gene	d_gene	abundance	j_gene	CDR3aa	CDR3nt
TRBV29-1	NA	few	TRBJ2-1	CSVMRQKQETQFF	TGCAGCGTGATGCGTCAGAAACAAGAGACCCAGTTCTTC
TRBV28	NA	few	TRBJ1-1	CASSPGMAITEAFF	TGTGCCAGCAGCCCTGGAATGGCGATCACTGAAGCTTTCTTT
TRBV28	TRBD1	NA	TRBJ2-7	CASSYRDRVSYEQYF	TGTGCCAGCAGTTACCGGGACAGGGTCTCCTACGAGCAGTACTTC
TRBV7-2	NA	NA	TRBJ2-7	CASSLQSSGLDEQYF	TGTGCCAGCAGCTTACAGAGTAGCGGACTTGACGAGCAGTACTTC
TRBV12-3/TRBV12-4	NA	NA	TRBJ1-2	CASSFAPHYGYTF	TGTGCCAGCAGTTTCGCGCCGCACTATGGCTACACCTTC
TRBV20-1	TRBD1	few	TRBJ1-2	CSAPRTGGVGYTF	TGCAGTGCTCCACGGACAGGTGGTGTTGGCTACACCTTC
TRBV9	NA	few	TRBJ2-3	CASSVFKGGPSMDTQYF	TGTGCCAGCAGCGTATTTAAAGGGGGACCCAGCATGGATACGCAGTATTTT
TRBV6-2/TRBV6-3	NA	NA	TRBJ2-5	CASSGEDPNQETQYF	TGTGCCAGCAGTGGGGAAGACCCTAACCAAGAGACCCAGTACTTC
TRBV7-9	NA	NA	TRBJ1-5	CASSLGGYGWNQPQHF	TGTGCCAGCAGCTTAGGAGGCTACGGCTGGAATCAGCCCCAGCATTTT
TRBV20-1	NA	NA	TRBJ2-1	CSAQSGRSYNEQFF	TGCAGTGCTCAAAGCGGTCGCTCCTACAATGAGCAGTTCTTC
TRBV7-9	TRBD2	NA	TRBJ2-1	CASSFAASGGEAQFF	TGTGCCAGCAGCTTTGCTGCTAGCGGGGGGGAAGCGCAGTTCTTC
TRBV7-9	NA	once	TRBJ1-2	CASSKEGGTYGYTF	TGTGCCAGCAGCAAGGAGGGGGGTACCTATGGCTACACCTTC
TRBV29-1	NA	NA	TRBJ1-1	CSVGRTAVNTEAFF	TGCAGCGTGGGGCGGACGGCGGTGAACACTGAAGCTTTCTTT
TRBV5-5	NA	few	TRBJ2-3	CASSLKGADTQYF	TGTGCCAGCAGCTTGAAGGGGGCAGATACGCAGTATTTT
TRBV7-2	TRBD1	NA	TRBJ1-6	CASRRGTDLSPLHF	TGTGCCAGCAGGAGAGGGACAGACTTATCACCCCTCCACTTT
TRBV5-1	NA	NA	TRBJ2-1	CASSLAERNEQFF	TGCGCCAGCAGCTTGGCGGAGCGGAATGAGCAGTTCTTC
TRBV12-3/TRBV12-4	NA	many	TRBJ2-5	CASSLDPNEETQYF	TGTGCCAGCAGTTTAGATCCGAACGAAGAGACCCAGTACTTC
TRBV2	NA	few	TRBJ2-5	CASSERHSQETQYF	TGTGCCAGCAGTGAACGACATTCCCAAGAGACCCAGTACTTC
TRBV27	NA	few	TRBJ2-1	CASSSYLSSNEQFF	TGTGCCAGCAGCAGTTATCTCTCTTCCAATGAGCAGTTCTTC
TRBV11-3	TRBD2	few	TRBJ2-1	CASSLDPGLAGALSSYNEQFF	TGTGCCAGCAGCTTAGATCCCGGACTAGCGGGGGCCCTGAGCTCCTACAATGAGCAGTTCTTC
TRBV6-6	NA	NA	TRBJ2-3	CASSQVGLADTQYF	TGTGCCAGCTCTCAAGTAGGATTGGCAGATACGCAGTATTTT
TRBV20-1	NA	few	TRBJ1-2	CSATGTAGIGYGYTF	TGCAGTGCTACGGGGACGGCAGGTATCGGCTATGGCTACACCTTC
TRBV6-5	NA	NA	TRBJ1-1	CASGGPPEAFF	TGTGCCAGCGGGGGTCCCCCTGAAGCTTTCTTT
TRBV6-1	TRBD2	NA	TRBJ2-5	CASSEGWGGSSQETQYF	TGTGCCAGCAGTGAAGGTTGGGGGGGGAGTTCCCAAGAGACCCAGTACTTC
TRBV6-2/TRBV6-3	NA	NA	TRBJ1-2	CASSNPGPSPYGDTF	TGTGCCAGCAGTAATCCGGGTCCTTCGCCCTATGGCGACACCTTC
TRBV20-1	NA	few	TRBJ1-1	CSAPGDTEAFF	TGCAGTGCCCCGGGGGACACTGAAGCTTTCTTT
TRBV10-3	NA	few	TRBJ2-3	CAISFEDLPLTQYF	TGTGCCATCAGTTTTGAGGACCTTCCTCTTACGCAGTATTTT
TRBV2	NA	NA	TRBJ1-4	CASSGVTTNEKLFF	TGTGCCAGCAGTGGAGTCACCACTAATGAAAAACTGTTTTTT
TRBV4-2	TRBD2	NA	TRBJ2-5	CASSQDLAGDLPYQETQYF	TGTGCCAGCAGCCAAGATCTCGCGGGGGACCTTCCGTACCAAGAGACCCAGTACTTC
TRBV6-6	NA	NA	TRBJ1-6	CASSYVGTNSPLHF	TGTGCCAGCAGTTACGTGGGGACTAATTCACCCCTCCACTTT
TRBV5-6	NA	few	TRBJ2-7	CASSLVRGALEQYF	TGTGCCAGCAGCTTGGTCAGGGGGGCGCTCGAGCAGTACTTC
TRBV24-1	TRBD1	few	TRBJ1-5	CATSLTGFQPQHF	TGTGCCACCAGCCTGACAGGGTTTCAGCCCCAGCATTTT
TRBV7-9	TRBD2	NA	TRBJ2-5	CASRDIAGAQETQYF	TGTGCCAGCAGGGACATAGCGGGAGCCCAAGAGACCCAGTACTTC
TRBV7-2	NA	few	TRBJ2-5	CASSLFGLGQGTQYF	TGTGCCAGCAGCTTATTCGGTCTAGGGCAGGGGACCCAGTACTTC
TRBV7-2	TRBD1	NA	TRBJ1-2	CASSLGQGAAGYGYTF	TGTGCCAGCAGCTTAGGACAGGGGGCGGCCGGCTATGGCTACACCTTC
TRBV12-3/TRBV12-4	TRBD2	few	TRBJ2-5	CASSFVGLAGGFQETQYF	TGTGCCAGCAGTTTTGTGGGACTAGCGGGGGGGTTCCAAGAGACCCAGTACTTC
TRBV12-3/TRBV12-4	NA	NA	TRBJ2-6	CASSSLFSGANVRTF	TGTGCCAGCAGCTCCCTTTTCTCGGGGGCCAACGTCCGGACTTTC
TRBV9	NA	NA	TRBJ2-5	CASSVDAPGPTTETQYF	TGTGCCAGCAGCGTAGATGCCCCGGGACCAACAACCGAGACCCAGTACTTC
TRBV4-1	TRBD2	NA	TRBJ2-7	CASSQDQPSGIIGEQYF	TGCGCCAGCAGCCAAGATCAACCTAGCGGGATTATTGGGGAGCAGTACTTC
TRBV29-1	TRBD2	NA	TRBJ2-1	CSVGGASGFNEQFF	TGCAGCGTCGGTGGGGCTAGCGGTTTCAATGAGCAGTTCTTC
TRBV7-2	TRBD1	NA	TRBJ1-2	CASSSTGGTDYGYTF	TGTGCCAGCAGCTCGACAGGGGGTACGGACTATGGCTACACCTTC
TRBV27	TRBD1	NA	TRBJ1-6	CASNPGGAGGSPLHF	TGTGCCAGCAACCCAGGGGGCGCGGGGGGATCACCCCTCCACTTT
TRBV10-3	NA	NA	TRBJ2-3	CAISEAPDTQYF	TGTGCCATCAGTGAGGCACCAGATACGCAGTATTTT
TRBV6-2/TRBV6-3	NA	NA	TRBJ2-2	CASSLFYPGELFF	TGTGCCAGCAGTCTCTTTTACCCCGGGGAGCTGTTTTTT
TRBV5-5	NA	NA	TRBJ2-6	CASSFQPSGANVPTF	TGTGCCAGCAGCTTCCAACCCTCTGGGGCCAACGTCCCGACTTTC
TRBV2	NA	NA	TRBJ1-5	CASSQDGTNQPQHF	TGTGCCAGCAGTCAGGACGGAACCAATCAGCCCCAGCATTTT
TRBV9	NA	few	TRBJ1-2	CASSAVRSGTSGYTF	TGTGCCAGCAGCGCTGTCCGGTCGGGGACTAGTGGCTACACCTTC
TRBV7-2	TRBD1	few	TRBJ2-5	CASSLVGGSLSYQETQYF	TGTGCCAGCAGCTTAGTAGGGGGCTCCCTGTCGTACCAAGAGACCCAGTACTTC
TRBV29-1	TRBD1	NA	TRBJ2-4	CSAGGQGSIQYF	TGCAGCGCTGGGGGACAGGGGAGCATTCAGTACTTC
TRBV28	NA	few	TRBJ2-5	CASTPPKGRQEYF	TGTGCCAGCACCCCCCCTAAGGGGCGTCAAGAGTACTTC
TRBV11-2	NA	NA	TRBJ2-1	CASNTRTVSDEQFF	TGTGCCAGCAACACTAGGACGGTAAGCGATGAGCAGTTCTTC
TRBV27	TRBD2	NA	TRBJ2-7	CASSLLGVAGISYEQYF	TGTGCCAGCAGCCTCCTTGGGGTAGCGGGAATCTCCTACGAGCAGTACTTC